Below are 13 T cell receptor beta chains sequenced from a single sample in a study of T cell repertoires in cytomegalovirus infection. No antigen has been assigned to these receptors. MiXCR was run by TCRdb on the reads, yielding one entry per CDR3 protein. The sample contains approximately 280,000 distinct CDR3 sequences, 20% to 25% of which appear only once. Sequencing was performed on cultured PBMCs, taken from culture after CMV antigen stimulation. These receptors were taken from a human donor in good health (CMV status not recorded). Some clones in this sample may be carry-over from other donors' samples.

The chain combines TRBV6-6 with TRBJ1-5, with D maybe TRBD1 (5 bases). V dropped 5 bases and J dropped 2 bases, with 13 bases sitting between them. Germline assignment: CDR1 MNHNY and CDR2 SVGAGI (reference sequence). There are 15 residues in the CDR3. CDR3 amino acids: CASSGRGMGNQPQHF. The DNA for the CDR3 is TGTGCCAGCAGTGGTAGGGGTATGGGCAATCAGCCCCAGCATTTT.

There are a few counts of this clonotype. In DNA form, the CDR3 reads TGTGCCAGCAGGAAGGGACAGGCACATCAGCCCCAGCATTTT. Amino acids: CASRKGQAHQPQHF. The V gene is TRBV6-2 or TRBV6-3, the J gene TRBJ1-5, with 8 bases matching TRBD1. This CDR3 is 14 amino acids long. Trimming took 6 bases from V and 5 from J; bases not matched to a gene: 6. Germline V gene data show CDR1 as MNHEY and CDR2 as SVGEGT.

The chain carries TRBV6-1 and TRBJ2-2; 9 nucleotides line up with TRBD1. The CDR3 runs 15 residues. Trimming removed 5 bases from V and 5 bases from J; junction bases left unmatched: 6. CDR1 MNHNS and CDR2 SASEGT come from the germline V gene. The CDR3 reads CASSPLGQGTGELFF. CDR3 DNA: TGTGCCAGCAGTCCCCTTGGACAGGGGACCGGGGAGCTGTTTTTT.

This clonotype was seen a handful of times. The rearrangement links TRBV28 to TRBJ1-1, with D possibly being TRBD1 (5 bases). The CDR3 runs to 16 residues. V was shortened by 5 bases and J by 6 bases, with 22 bases between the two germline ends. CDR1 is MDHEN, CDR2 SYDVKM, per germline. CDR3 sequence reads: CASSLDFQGGFAEAFF. The CDR3 DNA sequence: TGTGCCAGCAGTCTAGATTTCCAGGGTGGTTTTGCTGAAGCTTTCTTT.

This clonotype came up many times. The rearrangement links TRBV7-2 to TRBJ1-5, with a possible D match to TRBD1 (5 bases). V lost 1 base and J lost 11, with 12 bases in between. The length of the CDR3 is 13 residues. CDR1 is SGHTA, CDR2 FQGNSA, per germline. Written as DNA, the CDR3 is TGTGCCAGCAGCTTAGTAGGTCAGGGTACCCAGCATTTT. It yields the protein CASSLVGQGTQHF. The entire variable domain, with the rest obtained from reference TRBV7-2 and TRBJ1-5, is as follows: GAGVSQSPSNKVTEKGKDVELRCDPISGHTALYWYRQSLGQGLEFLIYFQGNSAPDKSGLPSDRFSAERTGGSVSTLTIQRTQQEDSAVYLCASSLVGQGTQHFGDGTRLSIL.

This chain connects TRBV6-6 to TRBJ2-7; D uncertain. Germline V CDR1 and CDR2: MNHNY, SVGAGI (reference sequence). Trimming removed 1 base from V and 5 bases from J, with 15 bases in between. This CDR3 region has 15 residues. This chain's CDR3 is CASSYWAGVADEQYF. The CDR3 bases are TGTGCCAGCAGTTACTGGGCTGGGGTGGCCGACGAGCAGTACTTC.

The V gene is TRBV20-1, the J gene TRBJ1-2, with TRBD1 as a possible D gene (6 bases). Germline CDR1 is DFQATT and CDR2 is SNEGSKA (reference sequence). With 4 bases removed from V and 6 bases from J, the gap between germline ends came to 15 bases. This CDR3 is 13 amino acids long. The CDR3, as DNA: TGCAGTGCTATGTGGGACAAAGTAGATGGCTACACCTTC. Translated: CSAMWDKVDGYTF.

The V and J genes are TRBV5-4 and TRBJ2-1; D possibly corresponds to TRBD1 (5 bases). The CDR3 runs 16 residues. From germline, CDR1 is SGHNT and CDR2 YYREEE (reference sequence). V shed 0 bases and J shed 1 base, with 11 bases lying between them. In nucleotides, the CDR3 is TGTGCCAGCAGCTTGGAGGGGCTGGGTTCCTACAATGAGCAGTTCTTC. Translated: CASSLEGLGSYNEQFF.

This clonotype was recorded a few times. The chain couples TRBV6-6 to TRBJ2-1; 7 positions agree with TRBD2. The CDR3 is made up of 19 amino acids. Germline CDR1 and CDR2: MNHNY and SVGAGI (reference sequence). V was pared by 0 bases and J by 0 bases, with 11 bases of the junction left unmatched. The CDR3: CASSYSMVGGPSSYNEQFF. As DNA, the CDR3 is TGTGCCAGCAGTTACTCGATGGTGGGAGGGCCGAGCTCCTACAATGAGCAGTTCTTC.

V and J are TRBV27 and TRBJ2-7; 8 bases fit TRBD1. CDR3 length: 16 amino acids. Trimming took 5 bases from V and 5 from J; bases not matched to a gene: 14. Germline-derived CDR1 and CDR2 are MNHEY and SMNVEV (reference sequence). This CDR3 is CASSPLGQALRDEQYF. CDR3 nucleotide sequence: TGTGCCAGCAGTCCCCTGGGACAGGCTTTGAGGGACGAGCAGTACTTC.

The chain couples TRBV20-1 to TRBJ2-5, with D possibly being TRBD1 or TRBD2 (6 bases each). V lost 5 bases and J lost 2, with 15 bases in between. Germline CDR1 reads DFQATT; CDR2 reads SNEGSKA (reference sequence). The length of the CDR3 is 14 residues. CDR3 DNA sequence: TGCAGTGCTCGTAGTCCGGGGGCACAAGAGACCCAGTACTTC. The encoded protein is CSARSPGAQETQYF.

The chain is built from TRBV28 and TRBJ1-2; 10 positions agree with TRBD1. The ends lost 6 bases at V and 6 bases at J; junction bases unmatched: 10. This CDR3 comprises 15 residues. The germline CDR1 and CDR2 sequences are MDHEN and SYDVKM. CDR3 nucleotides: TGTGCCAGCAGCCCCTATAGTGGGACAGGGGATGGCTACACCTTC. Its translation: CASSPYSGTGDGYTF.

This clonotype was seen a few times. Written as DNA, the CDR3 is TGTGCCAGCAGGCCAAGCAGGTTCGCAGATACGCAGTATTTT. Translated, it gives CASRPSRFADTQYF. This chain uses TRBV7-8 with TRBJ2-3, with D unresolved. The CDR3 loop spans 14 amino acids. The germline V gene has CDR1 SGHVS and CDR2 FQNEAQ. Trimming took off 6 bases at V and 4 bases at J, with 14 bases between the two ends.